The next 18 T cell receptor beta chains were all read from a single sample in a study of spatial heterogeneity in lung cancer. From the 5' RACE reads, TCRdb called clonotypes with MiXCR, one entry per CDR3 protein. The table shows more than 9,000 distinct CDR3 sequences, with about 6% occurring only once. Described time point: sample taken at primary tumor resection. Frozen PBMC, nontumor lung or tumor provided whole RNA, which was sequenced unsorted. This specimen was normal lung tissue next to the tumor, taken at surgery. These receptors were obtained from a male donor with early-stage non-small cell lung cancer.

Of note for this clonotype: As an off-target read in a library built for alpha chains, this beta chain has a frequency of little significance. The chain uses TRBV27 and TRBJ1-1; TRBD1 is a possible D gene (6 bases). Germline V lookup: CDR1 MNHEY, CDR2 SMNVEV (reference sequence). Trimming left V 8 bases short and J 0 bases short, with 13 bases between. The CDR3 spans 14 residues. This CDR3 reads CASSMGQVNTEAFF. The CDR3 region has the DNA TGTGCCAGCTCGATGGGACAAGTGAACACTGAAGCTTTCTTT.

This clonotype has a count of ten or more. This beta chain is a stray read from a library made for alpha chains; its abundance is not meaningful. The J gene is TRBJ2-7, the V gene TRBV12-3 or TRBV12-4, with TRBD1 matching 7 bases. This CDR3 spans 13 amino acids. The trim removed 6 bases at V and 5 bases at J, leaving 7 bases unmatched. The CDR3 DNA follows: TGTGCCAGCAGGAGGGGAACAGGGGACGAGCAGTACTTC. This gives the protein CASRRGTGDEQYF.

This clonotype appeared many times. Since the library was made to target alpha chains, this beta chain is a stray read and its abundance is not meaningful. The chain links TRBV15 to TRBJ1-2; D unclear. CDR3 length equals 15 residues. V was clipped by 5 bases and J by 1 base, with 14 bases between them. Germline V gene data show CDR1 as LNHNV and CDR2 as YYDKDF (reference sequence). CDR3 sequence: CATSPSRNYNYGYTF. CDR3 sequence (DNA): TGTGCCACCAGCCCCTCGCGGAACTATAACTATGGCTACACCTTC.

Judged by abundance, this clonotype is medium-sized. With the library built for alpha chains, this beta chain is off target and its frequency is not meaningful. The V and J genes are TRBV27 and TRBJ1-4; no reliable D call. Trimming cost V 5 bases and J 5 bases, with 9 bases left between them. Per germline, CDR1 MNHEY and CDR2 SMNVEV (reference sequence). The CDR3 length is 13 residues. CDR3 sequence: CASSLERNEKLFF. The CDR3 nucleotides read TGTGCCAGCAGTCTTGAGAGGAATGAAAAACTGTTTTTT.

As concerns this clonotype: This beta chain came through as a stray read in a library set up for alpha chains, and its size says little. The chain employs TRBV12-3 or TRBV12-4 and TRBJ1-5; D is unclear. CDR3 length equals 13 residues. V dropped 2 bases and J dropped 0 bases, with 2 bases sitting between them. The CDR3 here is CASSLTSNQPQHF. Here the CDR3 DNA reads TGTGCCAGCAGTTTAACTAGCAATCAGCCCCAGCATTTT.

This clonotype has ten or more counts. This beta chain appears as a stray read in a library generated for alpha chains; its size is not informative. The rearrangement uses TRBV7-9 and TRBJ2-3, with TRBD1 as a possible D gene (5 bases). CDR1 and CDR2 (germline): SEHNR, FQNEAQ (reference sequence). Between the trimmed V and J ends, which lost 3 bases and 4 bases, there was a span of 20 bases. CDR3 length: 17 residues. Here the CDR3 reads CASSFPVTGTQSDTQYF. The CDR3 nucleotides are TGTGCCAGCAGCTTCCCCGTCACAGGCACTCAATCAGATACGCAGTATTTT.

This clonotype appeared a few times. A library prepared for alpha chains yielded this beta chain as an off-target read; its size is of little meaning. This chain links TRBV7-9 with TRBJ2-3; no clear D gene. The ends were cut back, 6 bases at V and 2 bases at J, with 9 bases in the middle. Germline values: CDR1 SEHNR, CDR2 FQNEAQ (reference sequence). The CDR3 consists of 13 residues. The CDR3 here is CASSGINTDTQYF. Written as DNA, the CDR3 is TGTGCCAGCAGTGGAATAAACACAGATACGCAGTATTTT.

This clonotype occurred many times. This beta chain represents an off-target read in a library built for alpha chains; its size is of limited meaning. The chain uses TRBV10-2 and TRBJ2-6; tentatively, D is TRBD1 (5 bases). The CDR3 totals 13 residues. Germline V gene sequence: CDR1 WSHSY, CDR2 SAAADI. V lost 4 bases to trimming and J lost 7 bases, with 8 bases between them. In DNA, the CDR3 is TGCGCCAGCAGTGGACAGATCGCCAACGTCCTGACTTTC. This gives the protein CASSGQIANVLTF.

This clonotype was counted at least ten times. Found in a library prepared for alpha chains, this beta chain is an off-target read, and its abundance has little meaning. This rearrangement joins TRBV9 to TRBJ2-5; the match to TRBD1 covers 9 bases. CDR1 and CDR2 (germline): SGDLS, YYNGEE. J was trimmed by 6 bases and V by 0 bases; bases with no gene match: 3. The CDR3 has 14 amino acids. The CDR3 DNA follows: TGTGCCAGCAGCGTAGGACAGGGGGAAAAGACCCAGTACTTC. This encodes CASSVGQGEKTQYF.

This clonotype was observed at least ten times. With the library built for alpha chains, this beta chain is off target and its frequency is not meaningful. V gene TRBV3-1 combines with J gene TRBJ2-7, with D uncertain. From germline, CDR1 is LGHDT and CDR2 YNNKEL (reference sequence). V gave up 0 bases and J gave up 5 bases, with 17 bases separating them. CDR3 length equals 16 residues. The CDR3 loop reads CASSQDGWLLRNEQYF. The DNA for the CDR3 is TGTGCCAGCAGCCAAGATGGGTGGCTGCTTAGGAACGAGCAGTACTTC.

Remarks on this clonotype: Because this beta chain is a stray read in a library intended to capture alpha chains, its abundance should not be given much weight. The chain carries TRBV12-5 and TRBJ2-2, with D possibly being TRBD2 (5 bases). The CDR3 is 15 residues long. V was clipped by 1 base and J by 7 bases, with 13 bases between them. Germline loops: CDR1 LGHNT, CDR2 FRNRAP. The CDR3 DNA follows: TGTGCTAGTGGTTTGGGCCTAGCCCCCCTCGGGGAGCTGTTTTTT. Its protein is CASGLGLAPLGELFF.

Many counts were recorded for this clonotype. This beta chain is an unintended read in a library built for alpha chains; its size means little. This CDR3 is CASSEGGIYYEQYF. The CDR3 DNA is TGTGCCAGCAGTGAAGGGGGCATCTACTACGAGCAGTACTTC. V gene TRBV6-1 combines with J gene TRBJ2-7; TRBD1 might be the D (5 bases). The CDR3 totals 14 residues. V was cut by 1 base and J by 3 bases, with 10 bases left in between. Per germline, CDR1 MNHNS and CDR2 SASEGT.

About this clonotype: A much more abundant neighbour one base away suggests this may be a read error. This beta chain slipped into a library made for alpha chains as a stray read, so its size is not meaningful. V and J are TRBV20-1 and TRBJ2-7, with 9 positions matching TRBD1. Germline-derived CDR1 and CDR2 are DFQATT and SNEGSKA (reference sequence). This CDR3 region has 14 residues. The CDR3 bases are TGCAGTGCTGAATTCCGGGACAGGGTCTACGGGCAGTACTTC. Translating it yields CSAEFRDRVYGQYF.

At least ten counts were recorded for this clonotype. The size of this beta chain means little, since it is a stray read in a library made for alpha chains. The CDR3 region is CASRAQGGSNQPQHF. CDR3 bases: TGTGCCAGCAGGGCACAGGGGGGGAGCAATCAGCCCCAGCATTTT. V and J are TRBV6-5 and TRBJ1-5; 8 nucleotides align to TRBD1. CDR1 is MNHEY, CDR2 SVGAGI, per germline. V lost 6 bases to trimming and J lost 1 base; unmatched junction nucleotides: 5. This CDR3 is built from 15 residues.

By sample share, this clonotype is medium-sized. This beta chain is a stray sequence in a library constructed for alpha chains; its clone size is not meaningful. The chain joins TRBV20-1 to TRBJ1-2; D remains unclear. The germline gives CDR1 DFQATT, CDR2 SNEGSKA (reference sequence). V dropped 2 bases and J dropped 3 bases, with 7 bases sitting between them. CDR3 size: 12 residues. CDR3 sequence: CSARNRDYGYTF. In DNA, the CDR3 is TGCAGTGCTAGAAACCGGGACTATGGCTACACCTTC.

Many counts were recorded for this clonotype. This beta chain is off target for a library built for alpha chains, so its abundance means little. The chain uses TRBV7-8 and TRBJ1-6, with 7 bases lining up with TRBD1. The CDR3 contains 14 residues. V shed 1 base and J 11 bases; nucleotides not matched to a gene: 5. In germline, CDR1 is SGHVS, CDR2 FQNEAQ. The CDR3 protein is CASSLDGTDPPLHF. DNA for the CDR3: TGTGCCAGCAGCTTAGATGGGACAGACCCACCCCTCCACTTT. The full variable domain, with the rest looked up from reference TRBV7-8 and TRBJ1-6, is GAGVSQSPRYKVAKRGQDVALRCDPISGHVSLFWYQQALGQGPEFLTYFQNEAQLDKSGLPSDRFFAERPEGSVSTLKIQRTQQEDSAVYLCASSLDGTDPPLHFGNGTRLTVT.

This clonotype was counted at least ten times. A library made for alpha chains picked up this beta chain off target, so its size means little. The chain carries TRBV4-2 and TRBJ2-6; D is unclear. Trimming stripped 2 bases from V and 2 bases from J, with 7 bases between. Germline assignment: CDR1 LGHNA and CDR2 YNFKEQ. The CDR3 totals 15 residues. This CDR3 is CASSQSGAGANVLTF. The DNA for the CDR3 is TGTGCCAGCAGCCAATCAGGAGCTGGGGCCAACGTCCTGACTTTC.

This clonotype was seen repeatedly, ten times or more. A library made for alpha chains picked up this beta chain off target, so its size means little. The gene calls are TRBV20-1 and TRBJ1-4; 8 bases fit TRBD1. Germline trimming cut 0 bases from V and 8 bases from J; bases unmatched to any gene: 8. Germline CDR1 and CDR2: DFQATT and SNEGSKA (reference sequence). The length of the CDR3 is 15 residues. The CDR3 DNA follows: TGCAGTGCTAGAGACCCCAGGGGGCCTGGGGAAAAACTGTTTTTT. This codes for CSARDPRGPGEKLFF.